One and the same sample provided the 5 T cell receptor beta chains below, sequenced in a study of blood T cell repertoires in COVID-19. Generated by immunoSEQ multiplex PCR, the TCRdb table keeps only in-frame clones and is missing some. The sample includes about 180,000 clones, roughly 85% seen only once; the top ten take 7.5% to 10%. The sequenced material came from peripheral blood. The receptors come from a man over 45 with active or convalescent COVID-19.

The chain employs TRBV5-1 and TRBJ2-2; tentative D call: TRBD1 (6 bases). Germline loops: CDR1 SGHRS, CDR2 YFSETQ. This CDR3 is built from 16 residues. Trimming took off 3 bases at V and 0 bases at J, with 12 bases between the two ends. The CDR3 DNA sequence: TGCGCCAGCAGCTCCTCAAGGACAGCGAACACCGGGGAGCTGTTTTTT. Amino acid sequence: CASSSSRTANTGELFF.

This sequence joins TRBV4-1 and TRBJ1-2; the D gene is possibly TRBD1 (6 bases). Germline V CDR1 and CDR2: MGHRA, YSYEKL. Trimming took 0 bases from V and 8 from J, leaving 13 bases between them. This CDR3 has 14 residues. The CDR3 nucleotides read TGCGCCAGCAGCCAAGATATGACAGGCCGAGGCTACACCTTC. As protein: CASSQDMTGRGYTF.

The rearrangement links TRBV27 to TRBJ2-5; no firm D call. The CDR3 is 14 amino acids. Germline CDR1 is MNHEY and CDR2 is SMNVEV (reference sequence). Trimming left V 6 bases short and J 0 bases short, with 11 bases between. The CDR3: CASSRRPDQETQYF. The DNA for the CDR3 is TGTGCCAGCAGCCGCAGGCCCGACCAAGAGACCCAGTACTTC.

The gene calls are TRBV2 and TRBJ2-5, with 8 bases lining up with TRBD2. With V trimmed by 7 bases and J by 2 bases, 12 bases remained unmatched. The CDR3 has 16 residues. CDR1 and CDR2 (germline): SNHLY, FYNNEI. For the CDR3, the DNA is TGTGCCAGCACCGACTGGCGGGGGGAGGTACAAGAGACCCAGTACTTC. Translation gives CASTDWRGEVQETQYF.

V usage is TRBV10-1 and J usage is TRBJ2-1; D is unresolved. V lost 3 bases, J lost 12 bases, and 12 bases lay in between. Germline V gives CDR1 WNHNN, CDR2 SYGVQD (reference sequence). The CDR3 covers 12 residues. This CDR3 is CASSDTVIGQFF. CDR3 nucleotides: TGCGCCAGCAGTGACACGGTCATTGGGCAGTTCTTC.